This T cell receptor (beta chain) was recovered during a study of blood T cell repertoires in COVID-19. Study-wide context: Some COVID-19 samples were acute and others convalescent; all came from the United States, Italy and Spain. PBMCs, B-cell-depleted T cells, or T cells provided the cDNA or gDNA that made up the material.

Under the authors' procedure: Amplification of reference gene primers was used by the study to estimate nucleated cell counts. The data were produced by immunoSEQ multiplex PCR, yet TCRdb's version contains in-frame clones alone and is incomplete. That table supplies the V and J calls and clone size; D and trimming were determined from the DNA. Found here are about 200,000 clones, 70% to 90% of them singletons; the top ten hold more than 2.5%. Trimming took 2 bases from V and 2 from J, leaving 8 bases between them. Germline CDR1 reads MNHEY; CDR2 reads SVGEGT. This CDR3 contains 14 residues. The chain uses TRBV6-2 or TRBV6-3 and TRBJ2-3, with D unclear. The sequencing sample was made of peripheral blood. This TCR was sampled from a man aged 55-75 years with acute or convalescent COVID-19. The CDR3 bases are TGTGCCAGCAGTTACGTTAGTCCCACAGATACGCAGTATTTT. Its translation: CASSYVSPTDTQYF.